This T cell receptor beta chain was obtained from a study of blood T cells in healthy people across ages. Study context: Template switching picked up about one barcoded beta molecule for each two T cells.

Then a second PCR, running roughly 7 to 11 cycles, was carried out with a sample-barcoded 5' primer and a J-beta primer mix. Every cDNA was tagged by a template-switch adaptor with 12 random nucleotides. MiXCR, run by TCRdb on the 5' RACE reads, gives a single entry per CDR3 protein. The table lists about 770,000 distinct CDR3 sequences, 40% to 50% of them singletons. The V and J ends lost 1 base and 8 bases respectively, with 12 bases between them. The CDR3 has 14 residues. The germline gives CDR1 SEHNR, CDR2 FQNEAQ (reference sequence). This clonotype turned up a few times. This TCR was recovered from a man aged 55-75 years in good health. The V call is TRBV7-9, the J call TRBJ2-1; D ambiguous. Sequences were obtained from blood. In DNA, the CDR3 is TGTGCCAGCAGCTTAGGGCAGCCTCTGGATGAGCAGTTCTTC. Protein sequence: CASSLGQPLDEQFF. Drawing the rest from reference TRBV7-9 and TRBJ2-1, the complete variable domain is DTGVSQNPRHKITKRGQNVTFRCDPISEHNRLYWYRQTLGQGPEFLTYFQNEAQLEKSRLLSDRFSAERPKGSFSTLEIQRTEQGDSAMYLCASSLGQPLDEQFFGPGTRLTVL.